Listed here is a single T cell receptor beta chain. Its antigen is as yet unknown. Clones were read by immunoSEQ multiplex PCR, and TCRdb kept only the in-frame ones, dropping some. Here the sample spans 5,300 or so clones, 90% to 95% being singletons. Preterm samples came from extremely preterm deliveries at about 21-28 weeks. This entry comes from a study of naive CD8 T cells in extremely preterm neonates. The study, taken as a whole, reports: Preterm infants showed shorter CDR3s, fewer N additions and less trimming than older groups. Preterm samples differed in productive template counts; sample size was small.

Germline V gene data show CDR1 as MNHEY and CDR2 as SMNVEV (reference sequence). Trimming took 5 bases from V and 0 from J; bases not matched to a gene: 1. The CDR3 covers 14 residues. The clonotype was recovered from a boy who was born preterm. Sequenced sample: naive CD8+ T cells from cord blood. The J gene is TRBJ2-1, the V gene TRBV27; TRBD2 aligns across 7 bases. In DNA form, the CDR3 reads TGTGCCAGCAGTCTAGCGGACTCCTACAATGAGCAGTTCTTC. Its translation: CASSLADSYNEQFF.